This T cell receptor (beta chain) was retrieved from a study of blood T cell repertoires in COVID-19. Study background: There were acute and convalescent COVID-19 samples, and they came from the United States, Italy and Spain. From T cells, B-cell-depleted T cells, or PBMCs came the material, which was cDNA or gDNA.

The CDR3 has 12 residues. Between the trimmed V and J ends, which lost 6 bases and 4 bases, there was a span of 10 bases. From germline, CDR1 is MNHEY and CDR2 SVGAGI. In the original analysis: Amplification of reference gene primers provided the estimated nucleated cell counts. TCRdb's copy holds only in-frame clones and misses some; the assay was immunoSEQ multiplex PCR. From that table come the V and J calls and clone size; the DNA was used to work out D and trimming. The sample has over 30,000 clones, roughly 89% seen once. The chain uses TRBV6-5 and TRBJ2-7, with D possibly matching TRBD2 (5 bases). The sequence came from a man in his 70s with active COVID-19. What was sequenced was peripheral blood. The CDR3 DNA is TGTGCCAGCAGCCAACTAGAATACGAGCAGTACTTC. Protein: CASSQLEYEQYF.